This entry is about one T cell receptor (beta chain). This sample is drawn from a study of control samples from healthy donors and cancer patients. Germline values: CDR1 LNHDA, CDR2 SQIVND (reference sequence). Trimming removed 5 bases from V and 0 bases from J, with 8 bases in between. This CDR3 contains 14 residues. Here immunoSEQ multiplex PCR was the method, and the copy in TCRdb shows in-frame clones only, minus some. The sample lists around 85,000 clones; around 94% were seen once. The receptor comes from a young woman in good health. Source material: blood. The chain uses TRBV19 and TRBJ2-1; D remains ambiguous. The CDR3 protein is CASSWANSYNEQFF. The CDR3 nucleotides are TGTGCCAGTAGTTGGGCGAACTCCTACAATGAGCAGTTCTTC.